This is a list of T cell receptor beta chains from one sample in a study of blood T cells in healthy people across ages. TCRdb reanalysed the 5' RACE reads using MiXCR and keeps one entry per CDR3 protein. The sample lists hundreds of thousands of distinct CDR3 sequences; roughly 45% were seen once. The sample consisted of blood. The receptors derive from a woman aged 60-70 years in good health. Both conserved end residues are part of each CDR3. D genes are given only for firm matches. Clone size is shown for a subset of rows, as once, few, many or a class of expanded clone.

NA,once,TRBV9,TRBJ2-6,CASSVRGDGANVLTF,TGTGCCAGCAGCGTAAGAGGAGATGGGGCCAACGTCCTGACTTTC
NA,NA,TRBV7-2,TRBJ2-7,CASSLDGGSYEQYF,TGTGCCAGCAGCTTAGATGGGGGCTCCTACGAGCAGTACTTC
TRBD2,few,TRBV9,TRBJ2-3,CASREVSGGATDTQYF,TGTGCCAGCAGAGAGGTTAGCGGGGGGGCCACAGATACGCAGTATTTT
TRBD1,NA,TRBV10-3,TRBJ1-2,CAISEGQEWGYTF,TGTGCCATCAGTGAGGGACAGGAGTGGGGCTACACCTTC
NA,NA,TRBV15,TRBJ1-2,CATSGDSGRRTNYGYTF,TGTGCCACCAGCGGAGATAGCGGGCGACGGACTAACTATGGCTACACCTTC
NA,few,TRBV2,TRBJ1-5,CASRAIGGGQPQHF,TGTGCCAGCAGGGCAATCGGCGGCGGTCAGCCCCAGCATTTT
TRBD1,NA,TRBV5-1,TRBJ2-1,CASSQRQGDFEQFF,TGCGCCAGCAGCCAAAGGCAGGGGGATTTTGAGCAGTTCTTC
TRBD1,many,TRBV7-9,TRBJ2-7,CASSFRRVGQGSYEQYF,TGTGCCAGCAGCTTTAGGAGAGTAGGACAGGGATCCTACGAGCAGTACTTC
NA,few,TRBV6-6,TRBJ1-1,CASSYVWENTEAFF,TGTGCCAGCAGTTACGTTTGGGAGAACACTGAAGCTTTCTTT
TRBD2,few,TRBV7-2,TRBJ2-1,CASSVRAWTSGSGYIGEQFF,TGTGCCAGCAGCGTAAGGGCTTGGACTAGCGGGAGTGGGTATATAGGTGAGCAGTTCTTC
NA,few,TRBV11-2,TRBJ2-3,CASSMDTNSQYF,TGTGCCAGCAGCATGGACACGAATTCGCAGTATTTT
NA,NA,TRBV5-6,TRBJ2-1,CASSLAPRDYNEQFF,TGTGCCAGCAGCTTGGCACCCAGGGACTACAATGAGCAGTTCTTC
NA,few,TRBV7-6,TRBJ1-5,CASSLWQGEQPQHF,TGTGCCAGCAGCTTGTGGCAGGGAGAACAGCCCCAGCATTTT
TRBD2,few,TRBV7-2,TRBJ2-1,CASSPGAPSGIYNEQFF,TGTGCCAGCAGCCCCGGTGCCCCTAGCGGAATTTACAATGAGCAGTTCTTC
TRBD1,NA,TRBV7-2,TRBJ2-7,CAGSASGQISSYEQYF,TGTGCCGGCAGCGCATCGGGACAGATATCTTCCTACGAGCAGTACTTC
TRBD2,NA,TRBV25-1,TRBJ2-1,CASSDRGGTRSNEQFF,TGTGCCAGCAGTGACCGCGGGGGGACCCGCTCCAATGAGCAGTTCTTC
TRBD2,many,TRBV15,TRBJ2-7,CATSRATASGSHYEQYF,TGTGCCACCAGCAGAGCAACGGCTAGCGGGAGCCATTACGAGCAGTACTTC
TRBD1,NA,TRBV10-3,TRBJ2-7,CAISDGQGKGYEQYF,TGTGCCATCAGTGATGGACAGGGGAAAGGCTACGAGCAGTACTTC
NA,NA,TRBV7-2,TRBJ1-6,CASSLDPISSYNSPLHF,TGTGCCAGCAGCCTCGATCCGATAAGCTCCTATAATTCACCCCTCCACTTT
NA,NA,TRBV29-1,TRBJ1-1,CSARNRKNTEAFF,TGCAGCGCCCGTAACAGAAAAAACACTGAAGCTTTCTTT
NA,NA,TRBV29-1,TRBJ1-2,CSVGSGAGDYGYTF,TGCAGCGTGGGTTCGGGCGCAGGGGACTATGGCTACACCTTC